This is a list of T cell receptor beta chains from one sample in a study of post-analysis software for immune sequencing data. MiXCR, applied by TCRdb to the PCR reads, yields one record per CDR3 protein. Of roughly 670,000 distinct CDR3 sequences detected, around 60% appear once; the ten largest clones hold 11%. The material sequenced was blood. The receptor source for this set is a girl aged 2-10 years with multiple sclerosis. CDR3s leave out the opening cysteine and the closing phenylalanine or tryptophan.

v_call: TRBV7-9; cdr3_aa: ASSTGTSGSLYEQY
v_call: TRBV5-6; cdr3_aa: ASSLSLNQPQH
v_call: TRBV20-1; cdr3_aa: SADSRVDRFQETQY
v_call: TRBV15; cdr3_aa: ATSIPLPGAEAF
v_call: TRBV10-2; cdr3_aa: ASRPGQGYYEQY
v_call: TRBV7-9; cdr3_aa: ASSSQGFSGANVLT
v_call: TRBV5-5; cdr3_aa: ASTAGQGAFTDTQY
v_call: TRBV29-1; cdr3_aa: SVNTGSYT
v_call: TRBV20-1; cdr3_aa: SARAAVSNQPQH
v_call: TRBV13; cdr3_aa: ASSLEQGRGEQY
v_call: TRBV29-1; cdr3_aa: SVEDSQLNYGYT
v_call: TRBV5-1; cdr3_aa: ASSPESDFYEQY
v_call: TRBV12-3/TRBV12-4; cdr3_aa: ASSLTPSGRPDTQY
v_call: TRBV20-1; cdr3_aa: SAEEGRTGDYEQY
v_call: TRBV27; cdr3_aa: ASSSQRAGGLDTQY
v_call: TRBV27; cdr3_aa: ASSLISQGVRQEQY
v_call: TRBV21-1; cdr3_aa: ASRPTGSNNEQF
v_call: TRBV10-3; cdr3_aa: AISEVRTNYGYT
v_call: TRBV7-8; cdr3_aa: ASSLRGYAYNEQF
v_call: TRBV7-9; cdr3_aa: ASSFPGRLNTEAF
v_call: TRBV7-9; cdr3_aa: ASSIRDRDYEQY
v_call: TRBV29-1; cdr3_aa: SVGAQGADVNYGYT
v_call: TRBV12-3/TRBV12-4; cdr3_aa: ASSQGISPLH
v_call: TRBV11-2; cdr3_aa: ASSLTQGRREQY
v_call: TRBV4-1; cdr3_aa: ASSQETVGQETQY
v_call: TRBV2; cdr3_aa: ASSDYRDEKLF
v_call: TRBV27; cdr3_aa: ASSLNGGYSYEQY
v_call: TRBV29-1; cdr3_aa: SVRTTGNQETQY
v_call: TRBV6-2/TRBV6-3; cdr3_aa: ASSYSIAGGDTQY
v_call: TRBV10-3; cdr3_aa: AISEGQGVNSPLH
v_call: TRBV12-3/TRBV12-4; cdr3_aa: ASRDGQGNQPQH
v_call: TRBV5-1; cdr3_aa: ASSPGGDPTDTQY
v_call: TRBV29-1; cdr3_aa: SASPINRETQY
v_call: TRBV2; cdr3_aa: ASSVLALDTQY
v_call: TRBV7-9; cdr3_aa: ASSLAGRATFNEQF
v_call: TRBV6-2/TRBV6-3; cdr3_aa: ASSYFGTGTETQY
v_call: TRBV6-1; cdr3_aa: ASRFPGTGLNYGYT
v_call: TRBV20-1; cdr3_aa: SASSGGETDTQY
v_call: TRBV20-1; cdr3_aa: SALLAGGSYEQY
v_call: TRBV20-1; cdr3_aa: SARTLAGVEQF
v_call: TRBV20-1; cdr3_aa: SATVQGPYNEQF
v_call: TRBV11-2; cdr3_aa: ASSLSGGLWANIQY
v_call: TRBV29-1; cdr3_aa: SLSDSIYNEQF
v_call: TRBV11-2; cdr3_aa: ANRLTGTAGELF
v_call: TRBV20-1; cdr3_aa: SARLTGMGTEAF
v_call: TRBV2; cdr3_aa: ASSEAGGSGANVLT
v_call: TRBV5-6; cdr3_aa: ASSDAGTSYEQY
v_call: TRBV5-6; cdr3_aa: ASSQLGDTEAF
v_call: TRBV7-9; cdr3_aa: ASRQSHEQF
v_call: TRBV5-1; cdr3_aa: ASRPHLASGANVLT
v_call: TRBV7-9; cdr3_aa: ASSSGTRKRYEQY
v_call: TRBV3-1; cdr3_aa: ASSLTGTRTYNEQF
v_call: TRBV5-6; cdr3_aa: ASSWASGNYNEQF
v_call: TRBV2; cdr3_aa: ASRDGGPGEQF